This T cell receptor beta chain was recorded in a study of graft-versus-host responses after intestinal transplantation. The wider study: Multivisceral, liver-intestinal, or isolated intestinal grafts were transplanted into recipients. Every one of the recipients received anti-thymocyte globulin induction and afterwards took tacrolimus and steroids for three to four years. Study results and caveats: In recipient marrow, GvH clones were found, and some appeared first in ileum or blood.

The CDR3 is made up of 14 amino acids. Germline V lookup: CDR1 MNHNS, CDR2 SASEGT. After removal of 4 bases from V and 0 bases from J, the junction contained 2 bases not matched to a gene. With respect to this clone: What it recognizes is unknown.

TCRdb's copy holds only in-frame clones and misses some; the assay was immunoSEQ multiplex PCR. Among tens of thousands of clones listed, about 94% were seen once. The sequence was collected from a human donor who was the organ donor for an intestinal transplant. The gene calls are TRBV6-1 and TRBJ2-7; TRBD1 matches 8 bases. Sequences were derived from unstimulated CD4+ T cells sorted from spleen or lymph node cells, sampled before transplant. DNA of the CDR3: TGTGCCAGCAGTGCAACAGGGGGCTCCTACGAGCAGTACTTC. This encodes CASSATGGSYEQYF.